Each of the 16 T cell receptor beta chains below was sequenced from the same sample in a study of blood T cell repertoires in COVID-19. Profiling relied on immunoSEQ multiplex PCR, and the TCRdb table lists in-frame clones only, not all of them. The sample contains some 490,000 clones, less than 90% of which appear only once. Sequencing used PBMCs or T cells enriched from blood (not recorded which). Source of these receptors: a woman aged 60 to 75 who had recovered from COVID-19.

The chain employs TRBV5-1 and TRBJ1-4, with 8 bases aligning to TRBD1. V dropped 7 bases and J dropped 7; count of bases not matched to a gene: 6. The CDR3 loop spans 13 amino acids. Germline CDR1 reads SGHRS; CDR2 reads YFSETQ. The CDR3 bases are TGCGCCAGCGCCGGACAGGGCTCTGAAAAACTGTTTTTT. As protein: CASAGQGSEKLFF.

In this sample, this clone turned up a few times. The rearrangement uses TRBV28 and TRBJ1-5; D is undetermined. Trimming cost V 6 bases and J 2 bases, with 14 bases left between them. The CDR3 is 15 amino acids. Looked up from germline, CDR1 is MDHEN and CDR2 is SYDVKM. CDR3: CASRTEALGNQPQHF. For the CDR3, the DNA is TGTGCCAGCAGGACGGAGGCCCTTGGCAATCAGCCCCAGCATTTT.

As for this clone: This sample also contains other DNA sequences that code for the same CDR3. V is TRBV2 and J is TRBJ2-3; perhaps TRBD2 as D (6 bases). The germline gives CDR1 SNHLY, CDR2 FYNNEI. The germline V and J ends were trimmed by 1 base and 6 bases, with 8 bases remaining between them. The CDR3 consists of 13 residues. The CDR3 region is CASSEGAGDTQYF. The CDR3 DNA reads TGTGCCAGCAGTGAAGGAGCGGGTGATACGCAGTATTTT.

The chain has TRBV3-1 (or the pseudogene TRBV3-2) and TRBJ2-5; 7 bases are shared with TRBD2. Germline V CDR1 and CDR2: LGHDT, YNNKEL (reference sequence). This CDR3 is built from 16 residues. With V trimmed by 4 bases and J by 1 base, 9 bases remained unmatched. This CDR3 is CASSRREAGIQETQYF. The CDR3 nucleotides read TGTGCCAGCAGCCGCCGAGAAGCGGGGATCCAAGAGACCCAGTACTTC.

The chain is built from TRBV27 and TRBJ2-3; 16 positions agree with TRBD2. Germline V lookup: CDR1 MNHEY, CDR2 SMNVEV (reference sequence). The V gene end was trimmed by 5 bases and the J gene end by 4 bases; junction bases not matched to a gene: 9. This CDR3 comprises 18 residues. CDR3 loop: CASSMYGTSGGAADTQYF. The CDR3 region has the DNA TGTGCCAGCAGTATGTACGGGACTAGCGGGGGGGCCGCAGATACGCAGTATTTT.

The count of this clone is one. This chain connects TRBV3-1 (or the pseudogene TRBV3-2) to TRBJ1-5; 7 nucleotides agree with TRBD1. Trimming at V came to 1 base and at J to 5 bases, leaving 5 bases not matched to a gene. The CDR3 loop spans 15 amino acids. The germline CDR1 and CDR2 sequences are LGHDT and YNNKEL (reference sequence). The CDR3: CASSQVRDRHQPQHF. The CDR3 DNA reads TGTGCCAGCAGCCAAGTCCGGGACAGACATCAGCCCCAGCATTTT.

The chain recombines TRBV20-1 with TRBJ2-1; perhaps TRBD1 as D (6 bases). CDR1 is DFQATT, CDR2 SNEGSKA, per germline (reference sequence). Trimming took 3 bases from V and 9 from J, leaving 27 bases between them. The CDR3 totals 17 residues. This chain's CDR3 is CSASSPPRTDAAGEQFF. DNA of the CDR3: TGCAGTGCTAGTTCCCCACCCCGGACAGACGCAGCAGGTGAGCAGTTCTTC.

This chain joins TRBV19 and TRBJ2-3; 9 positions agree with TRBD2. CDR1 is LNHDA, CDR2 SQIVND, per germline (reference sequence). V lost 4 bases, J lost 4 bases, and 3 bases stayed unmatched. The CDR3 has 14 amino acids. CDR3 sequence reads: CASSSGGAPDTQYF. The CDR3 DNA follows: TGTGCCAGTAGTAGCGGGGGGGCCCCAGATACGCAGTATTTT.

A remark on this clone: This specimen includes other DNA sequences encoding the same CDR3. J is TRBJ1-1 and V is TRBV5-1, with D possibly TRBD1 on 6 matching bases. CDR1 and CDR2 (germline): SGHRS, YFSETQ. Trimming cost V 3 bases and J 0 bases, with 9 bases left between them. The CDR3 extends over 14 amino acids. The CDR3 loop is CASSSGQMNTEAFF. The CDR3 region has the DNA TGCGCCAGCAGCTCCGGACAGATGAACACTGAAGCTTTCTTT.

This clone was observed a few times. The V call is TRBV27, the J call TRBJ2-2; TRBD1 might be the D (6 bases). V was pared by 6 bases and J by 6 bases, with 14 bases between. CDR3 size: 14 residues. Germline V gene data show CDR1 as MNHEY and CDR2 as SMNVEV (reference sequence). CDR3 nucleotide sequence: TGTGCCAGCAGCCAGGGGAGAGGGGCCGGGGAGCTGTTTTTT. This sequence encodes CASSQGRGAGELFF.

The chain combines TRBV10-2 with TRBJ1-5; D possibly corresponds to TRBD1 (6 bases). CDR3 length equals 15 residues. The germline gives CDR1 WSHSY, CDR2 SAAADI. The ends were cut back, 4 bases at V and 3 bases at J, with 13 bases in the middle. CDR3 residues: CASSGQQGVNQPQHF. The CDR3 DNA reads TGCGCCAGCAGTGGTCAACAGGGAGTCAATCAGCCCCAGCATTTT.

The chain recombines TRBV7-2 with TRBJ2-3, with TRBD1 identical over 10 bases. Trimming at V came to 5 bases and at J to 0 bases, leaving 11 bases not matched to a gene. Per germline, CDR1 SGHTA and CDR2 FQGNSA. The CDR3 is 18 amino acids. This CDR3 reads CASSRDRGRTKSTDTQYF. CDR3 DNA sequence: TGTGCCAGCAGCCGTGACAGGGGGCGTACGAAAAGCACAGATACGCAGTATTTT. Full variable domain (remainder filled in from reference TRBV7-2 and TRBJ2-3): GAGVSQSPSNKVTEKGKDVELRCDPISGHTALYWYRQSLGQGLEFLIYFQGNSAPDKSGLPSDRFSAERTGGSVSTLTIQRTQQEDSAVYLCASSRDRGRTKSTDTQYFGPGTRLTVL.

This chain connects TRBV5-1 to TRBJ2-7; 7 bases fit TRBD1. Germline CDR1 and CDR2: SGHRS and YFSETQ. This CDR3 contains 14 residues. V lost 2 bases, J lost 1 base, and 3 bases stayed unmatched. CDR3: CASSFGTESYEQYF. For the CDR3, the DNA is TGCGCCAGCAGCTTCGGGACAGAGTCCTACGAGCAGTACTTC.

The chain employs TRBV5-1 and TRBJ2-3; 11 positions agree with TRBD2. Germline CDR1 and CDR2: SGHRS and YFSETQ. V was clipped by 4 bases and J by 0 bases; unmatched bases: 10. There are 18 residues in the CDR3. The CDR3 sequence is CASSTHAIAGGSTDTQYF. In nucleotides, the CDR3 is TGCGCCAGCAGCACACACGCGATAGCGGGGGGGAGCACAGATACGCAGTATTTT.

This chain uses TRBV6-1 with TRBJ2-2; D is unresolved. Germline-derived CDR1 and CDR2 are MNHNS and SASEGT. The CDR3 length is 13 residues. Trimming cost V 0 bases and J 8 bases, with 7 bases left between them. The DNA of the CDR3 is TGTGCCAGCAGTGAAGCGGAGATGGGGGAGCTGTTTTTT. Protein product: CASSEAEMGELFF.

This clone came up once. The chain links TRBV5-5 to TRBJ1-1, with 7 bases that match TRBD1. V lost 2 bases to trimming and J lost 1 base; unmatched junction nucleotides: 8. The CDR3 contains 16 residues. Germline assignment: CDR1 SGHKS and CDR2 YYEKEE (reference sequence). CDR3 bases: TGTGCCAGCAGCTTAACTCCCGGGACAGCGAACACTGAAGCTTTCTTT. Translating it yields CASSLTPGTANTEAFF. The full variable domain, in which reference TRBV5-5 and TRBJ1-1 provide the parts outside the CDR3, is DAGVTQSPTHLIKTRGQQVTLRCSPISGHKSVSWYQQVLGQGPQFIFQYYEKEERGRGNFPDRFSARQFPNYSSELNVNALLLGDSALYLCASSLTPGTANTEAFFGQGTRLTVV.